This TCR beta chain was sequenced in a study of shared clonotypes between healthy human individuals. The CDR3 totals 13 residues. Germline values: CDR1 LNHDA, CDR2 SQIVND (reference sequence). Trimming took 6 bases from V and 1 from J, leaving 10 bases between them. CD45RO-negative cells were positively selected for CCR7, leaving out terminally differentiated effector memory CD45RA+ cells. All donors were healthy HIV-negative adults lacking recent acute infections or vaccinations. This clone occurred once. Per the original data handling: Junction-only immunoSEQ sequences carried no quality scores, so filtering differed. The data were produced by immunoSEQ multiplex PCR, yet TCRdb's version contains in-frame clones alone and is incomplete. That table gives V, J and clone size, and the DNA gave D and trimming. The sample has about 2.1 million clones; over 85% are singletons.

The V gene is TRBV19, the J gene TRBJ2-7; D call uncertain. This sequence was found in a man in his late teens or twenties in good health. Some clones in this sample may be carry-over from other donors' samples. The specimen sequenced was naive CD8+ T cells from PBMCs. CDR3 coding DNA: TGTGCCAGTAGAGGCTCTCAGTCCTACGAGCAGTACTTC. It specifies CASRGSQSYEQYF.